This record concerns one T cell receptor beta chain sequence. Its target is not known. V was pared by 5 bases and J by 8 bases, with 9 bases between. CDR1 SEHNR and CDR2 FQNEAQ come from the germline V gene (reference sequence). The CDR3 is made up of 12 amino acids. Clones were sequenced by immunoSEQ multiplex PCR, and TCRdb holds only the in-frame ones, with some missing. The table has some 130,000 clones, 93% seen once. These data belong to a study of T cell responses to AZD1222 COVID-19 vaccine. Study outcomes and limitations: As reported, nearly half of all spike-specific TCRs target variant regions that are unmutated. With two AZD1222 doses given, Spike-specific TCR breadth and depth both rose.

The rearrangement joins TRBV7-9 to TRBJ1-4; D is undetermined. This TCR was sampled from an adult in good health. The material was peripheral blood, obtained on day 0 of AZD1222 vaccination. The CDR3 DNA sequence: TGTGCCAGCAGCGATTCCAGGGAAAAACTGTTTTTT. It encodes CASSDSREKLFF.